This T cell receptor (beta chain) emerged from a study of blood T cell repertoires in COVID-19 (dated by TCRdb to 2020 to 2021). For the study in its entirety: Samples covering the acute and convalescent phases of COVID-19 were provided by collaborators in the United States, Italy and Spain. Where HLA class I and class II types were available, the types were taken from metadata supplied by the sample provider, not from assay-based typing. The prospective study material was composed of cDNA or gDNA derived from T cells, B-cell-depleted T cells, or PBMCs. The samples were drawn from the first 160 participants of the ongoing ImmuneRACE study and from 1,254 subjects provided by 6 global collaborators. Nearly every sample came with metadata listing a de-identified subject ID, COVID-19 status, age in years and sex. The repertoires were made available in a free public database intended to serve as a resource for research on the immune response to SARS-CoV-2. Subjects who had been exposed to COVID-19, were actively infected with it, or had recovered from it provided the deeply sampled blood TCRbeta repertoires that made up the dataset.

General study outcomes and caveats: The amount of clinical and demographic metadata varied by source and participant and was provided uncurated.

The immunoSEQ Assay, a bias-controlled multiplex PCR, was used to amplify TCRbeta CDR3 regions from genomic DNA. As for the original processing: Nucleated cell counts per sample were estimated from amplification of reference gene primers within the assay. To quantify the absolute abundance of each unique TCRbeta CDR3 rearrangement, sequence reads were collapsed and filtered. For each sample, productive Simpson clonality was calculated as the square root of Simpson's diversity index across productive rearrangements. TCRdb mirrors the immuneACCESS table, restricted to in-frame sequences. Some clones are absent from its copies; in checked studies, under half trace to an unresolved V gene, and the reason for the others is unknown. The V and J calls and clone size are taken from that table; D and trimming were inferred from the DNA. This sample holds roughly 180,000 clones; over 80% were observed only once. The ten most abundant clones make up 3.5% to 5% of the sample.

To note about this clone: Its specific antigen is unknown. Per-nucleotide qualities are absent, and no much larger clonotype sits a single base away.

V is pared back by 1 base and J by 8 bases, with 14 bases lying between the germline termini. The CDR3, from cysteine to phenylalanine, totals 14 residues. Only the CDR3 portion is preserved as DNA: 42 bases, with reading frame beginning at the first base. Based on the germline V gene, the CDR1 and CDR2 sequences are SGHTA and FQGNSA. Participants in the prospective study were enrolled through a virtual design, were aged roughly 18 to 90 years, and lived in roughly 25 United States geographic areas. To assign participants to cohorts, the prospective study relied on clinical history that participants themselves reported in a screening survey and a study questionnaire. ImmuneRACE Cohort 3 recovered participants were defined by two consecutive negative NP/OP PCR tests, healthcare professional clearance, or symptom resolution. Each participant in the prospective study had whole blood, serum and a nasopharyngeal or oropharyngeal swab collected by mobile phlebotomists. Prospective study participants could optionally give additional blood draws and questionnaires over a roughly two-month period. Prospective study blood samples were shipped either frozen or at room temperature before DNA extraction.

The sequencing sample was made of PBMCs or T cells enriched from blood (not recorded which). The rearranged segments are TRBV7-2 and TRBJ1-2; no D gene call is confident. This receptor was identified in a woman in her 50s who had recovered from COVID-19. Here is the DNA: TGTGCCAGCAGCTTAGGGCAGTGGGCAGGAGGCTACACCTTC. This yields the protein CASSLGQWAGGYTF.